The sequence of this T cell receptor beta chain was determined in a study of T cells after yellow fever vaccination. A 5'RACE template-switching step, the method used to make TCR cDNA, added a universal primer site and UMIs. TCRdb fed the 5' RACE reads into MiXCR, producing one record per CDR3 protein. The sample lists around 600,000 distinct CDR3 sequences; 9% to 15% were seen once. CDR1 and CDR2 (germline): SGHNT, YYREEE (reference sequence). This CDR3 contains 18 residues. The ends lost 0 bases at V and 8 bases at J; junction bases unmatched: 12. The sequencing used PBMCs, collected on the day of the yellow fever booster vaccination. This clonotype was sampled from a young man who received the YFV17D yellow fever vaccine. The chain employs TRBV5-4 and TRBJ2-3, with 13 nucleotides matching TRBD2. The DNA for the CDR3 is TGTGCCAGCAGCTTGGGGGGCGGACTAGCGGGAGTTTACGGTACGCAGTATTTT. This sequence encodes CASSLGGGLAGVYGTQYF.